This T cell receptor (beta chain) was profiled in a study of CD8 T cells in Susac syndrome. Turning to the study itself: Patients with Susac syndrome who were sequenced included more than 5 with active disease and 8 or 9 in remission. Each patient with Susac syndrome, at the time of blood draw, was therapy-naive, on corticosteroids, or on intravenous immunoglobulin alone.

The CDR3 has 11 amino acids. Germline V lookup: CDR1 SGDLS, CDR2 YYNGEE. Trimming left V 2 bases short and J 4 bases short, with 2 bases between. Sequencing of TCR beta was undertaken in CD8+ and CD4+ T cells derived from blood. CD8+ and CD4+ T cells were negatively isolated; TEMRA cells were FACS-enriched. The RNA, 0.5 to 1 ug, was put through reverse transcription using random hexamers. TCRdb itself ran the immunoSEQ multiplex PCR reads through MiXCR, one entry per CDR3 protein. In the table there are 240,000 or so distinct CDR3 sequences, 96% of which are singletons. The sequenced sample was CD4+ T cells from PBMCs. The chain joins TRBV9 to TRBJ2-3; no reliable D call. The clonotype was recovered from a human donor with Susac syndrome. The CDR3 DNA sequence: TGTGCCAGCAGCGTCCCAGATACGCAGTATTTT. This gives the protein CASSVPDTQYF.